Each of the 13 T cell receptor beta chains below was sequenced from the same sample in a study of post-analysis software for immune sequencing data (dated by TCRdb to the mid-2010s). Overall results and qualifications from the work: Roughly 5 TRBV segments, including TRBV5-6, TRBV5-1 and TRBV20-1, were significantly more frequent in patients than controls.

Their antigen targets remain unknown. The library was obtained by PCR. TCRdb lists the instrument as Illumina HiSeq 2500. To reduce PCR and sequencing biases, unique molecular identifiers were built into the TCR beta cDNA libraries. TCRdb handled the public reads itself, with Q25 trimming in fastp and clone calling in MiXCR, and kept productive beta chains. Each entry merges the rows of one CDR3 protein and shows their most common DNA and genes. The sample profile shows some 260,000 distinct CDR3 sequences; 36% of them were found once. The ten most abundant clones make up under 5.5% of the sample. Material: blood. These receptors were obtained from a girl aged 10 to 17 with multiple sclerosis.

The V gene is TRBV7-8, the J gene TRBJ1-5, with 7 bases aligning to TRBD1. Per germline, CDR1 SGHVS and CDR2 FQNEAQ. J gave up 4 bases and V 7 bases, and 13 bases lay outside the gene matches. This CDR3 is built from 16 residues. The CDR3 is CASNPHRDRINQPQHF. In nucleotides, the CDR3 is TGTGCCAGCAACCCACATCGGGACAGAATAAATCAGCCCCAGCATTTT.

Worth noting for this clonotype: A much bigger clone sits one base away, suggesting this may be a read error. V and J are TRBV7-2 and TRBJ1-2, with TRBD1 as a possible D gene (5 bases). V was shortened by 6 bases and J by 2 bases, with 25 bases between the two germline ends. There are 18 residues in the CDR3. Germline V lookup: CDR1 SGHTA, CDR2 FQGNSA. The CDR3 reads CASSQRPIAGSVNYGYTF. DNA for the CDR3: TGTGCCAGCAGTCAGAGGCCTATTGCAGGGAGCGTGAACTATGGCTACACCTTC.

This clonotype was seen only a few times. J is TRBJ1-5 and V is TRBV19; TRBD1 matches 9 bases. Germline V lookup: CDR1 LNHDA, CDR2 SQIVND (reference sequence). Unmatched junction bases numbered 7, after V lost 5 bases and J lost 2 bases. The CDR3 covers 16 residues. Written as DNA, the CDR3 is TGTGCCAGTAGTTTGGTGGGACAGGGTGGCAATCAGCCCCAGCATTTT. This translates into CASSLVGQGGNQPQHF.

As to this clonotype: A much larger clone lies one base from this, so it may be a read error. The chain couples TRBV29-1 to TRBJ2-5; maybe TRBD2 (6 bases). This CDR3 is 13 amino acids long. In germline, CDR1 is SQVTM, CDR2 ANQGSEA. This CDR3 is CSVGGGLQATQYF. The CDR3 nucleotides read TGCAGCGTGGGGGGAGGACTACAAGCGACCCAGTACTTC.

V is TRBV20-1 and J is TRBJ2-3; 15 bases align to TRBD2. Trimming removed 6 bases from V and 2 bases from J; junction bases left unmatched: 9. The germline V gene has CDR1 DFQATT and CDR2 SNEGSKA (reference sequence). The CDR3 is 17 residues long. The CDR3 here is CSAPSGTSGRNTDTQYF. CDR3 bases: TGCAGTGCGCCTTCCGGGACTAGCGGGAGGAACACAGATACGCAGTATTTT.

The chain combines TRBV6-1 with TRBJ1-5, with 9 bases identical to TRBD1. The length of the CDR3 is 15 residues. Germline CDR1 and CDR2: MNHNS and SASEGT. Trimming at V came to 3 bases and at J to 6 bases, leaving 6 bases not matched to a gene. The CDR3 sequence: CASSEGTGSVQPQHF. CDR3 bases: TGTGCCAGCAGTGAGGGGACAGGGTCCGTTCAGCCCCAGCATTTT.

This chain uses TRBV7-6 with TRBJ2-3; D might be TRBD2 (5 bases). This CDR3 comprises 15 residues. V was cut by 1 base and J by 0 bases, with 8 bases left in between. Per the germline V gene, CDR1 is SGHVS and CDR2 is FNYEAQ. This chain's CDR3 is CASSLVGASTDTQYF. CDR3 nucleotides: TGTGCCAGCAGCTTAGTGGGAGCTAGCACAGATACGCAGTATTTT.

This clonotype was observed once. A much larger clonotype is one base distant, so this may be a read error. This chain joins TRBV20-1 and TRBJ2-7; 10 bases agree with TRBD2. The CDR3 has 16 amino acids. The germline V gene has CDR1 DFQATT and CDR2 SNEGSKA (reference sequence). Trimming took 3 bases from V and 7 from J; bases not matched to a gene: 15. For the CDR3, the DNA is TGCAGTGCTAGGGAGGGTAGCGGGAGGCACTACAATGAGCAGTACTTC. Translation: CSAREGSGRHYNEQYF.

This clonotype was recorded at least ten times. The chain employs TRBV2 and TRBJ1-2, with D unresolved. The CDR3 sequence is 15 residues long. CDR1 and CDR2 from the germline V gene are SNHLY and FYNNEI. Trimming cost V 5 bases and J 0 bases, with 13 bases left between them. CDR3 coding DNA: TGTGCCAGCAGTTCCGGGGTCCGATCTAACTATGGCTACACCTTC. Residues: CASSSGVRSNYGYTF.

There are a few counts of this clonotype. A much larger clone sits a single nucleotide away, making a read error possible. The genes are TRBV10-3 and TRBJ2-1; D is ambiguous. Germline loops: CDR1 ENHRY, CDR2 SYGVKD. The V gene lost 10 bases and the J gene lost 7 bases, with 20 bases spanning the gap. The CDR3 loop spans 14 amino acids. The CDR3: CASRDLEPGNEQFF. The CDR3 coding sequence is TGTGCCAGTCGCGACCTAGAGCCGGGTAATGAGCAGTTCTTC.

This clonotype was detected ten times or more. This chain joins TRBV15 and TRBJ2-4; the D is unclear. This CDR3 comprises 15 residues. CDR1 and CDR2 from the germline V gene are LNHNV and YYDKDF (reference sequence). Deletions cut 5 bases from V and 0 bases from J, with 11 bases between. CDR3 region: CATSHSGVAKNIQYF. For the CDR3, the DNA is TGTGCCACCAGCCATTCGGGCGTAGCCAAAAACATTCAGTACTTC.

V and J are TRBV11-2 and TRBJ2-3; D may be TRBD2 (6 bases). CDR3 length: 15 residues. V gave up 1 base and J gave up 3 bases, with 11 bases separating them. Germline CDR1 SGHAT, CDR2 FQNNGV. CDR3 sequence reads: CASSLAGEGTDTQYF. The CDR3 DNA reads TGTGCCAGCAGCTTAGCGGGAGAGGGAACAGATACGCAGTATTTT. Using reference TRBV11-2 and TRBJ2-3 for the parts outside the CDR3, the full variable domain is EAGVAQSPRYKIIEKRQSVAFWCNPISGHATLYWYQQILGQGPKLLIQFQNNGVVDDSQLPKDRFSAERLKGVDSTLKIQPAKLEDSAVYLCASSLAGEGTDTQYFGPGTRLTVL.

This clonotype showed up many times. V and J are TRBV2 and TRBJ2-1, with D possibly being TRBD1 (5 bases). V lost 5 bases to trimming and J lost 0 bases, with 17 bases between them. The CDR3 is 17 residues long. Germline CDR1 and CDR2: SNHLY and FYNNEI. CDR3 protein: CASSTSVGRTSYNEQFF. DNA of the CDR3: TGTGCCAGCAGTACCTCGGTGGGGCGGACCTCCTACAATGAGCAGTTCTTC.